The clone carrying this TCR beta chain is a singleton in its sample. This CDR3 spans 16 amino acids. Looked up from germline, CDR1 is SGHTS and CDR2 is YDEGEE. Trimming left V 4 bases short and J 1 base short, with 15 bases between. In the original processing: Amplification of reference gene primers provided the estimated nucleated cell counts. Assay used: immunoSEQ multiplex PCR; TCRdb lists only in-frame clones, some missing. V and J calls and clone size come straight from that table; D and trimming were deduced from the DNA. The sample shows hundreds of thousands of clones, about 89% of them seen only once. This sample was taken from a study of blood T cell repertoires in COVID-19. Study-wide context: Some COVID-19 samples were acute and others convalescent; all came from the United States, Italy and Spain.

This clonotype was sampled from a man aged 35-49 years with acute or convalescent COVID-19. Specimen: peripheral blood. The chain links TRBV5-8 to TRBJ1-5, with D perhaps TRBD1 (5 bases). CDR3: CASSPNRKGSNQPQHF. For the CDR3, the DNA is TGTGCCAGCAGCCCCAACAGGAAGGGAAGCAATCAGCCCCAGCATTTT. Using reference TRBV5-8 and TRBJ1-5 for the parts outside the CDR3, the full variable domain is EAGVTQSPTHLIKTRGQQATLRCSPISGHTSVYWYQQALGLGLQFLLWYDEGEERNRGNFPPRFSGRQFPNYSSELNVNALELEDSALYLCASSPNRKGSNQPQHFGDGTRLSIL.